These 14 T cell receptor beta chains share one sample of origin, sequenced in a study of early T cells in non-severe SARS-CoV-2 infection. MiXCR, applied by TCRdb to the 5' RACE reads, yields one record per CDR3 protein. The table includes 35,000 to 45,000 distinct CDR3 sequences, just under 4% detected once. Sequencing was performed on whole blood. These TCRs come from an adult who was a healthcare worker with PCR-confirmed SARS-CoV-2 infection or an uninfected control (not recorded which).

Concerning this clonotype: A much larger clone sits a single nucleotide away, making a read error possible. The chain links TRBV20-1 to TRBJ2-7, with TRBD1 matching 7 bases. Germline V gene lookup returns CDR1 DFQATT and CDR2 SNEGSKA (reference sequence). This CDR3 contains 15 residues. The CDR3 sequence: CSASRQGPSSYEQHF. The CDR3 bases are TGCAGTGCTTCTAGACAGGGTCCGAGCTCCTACGAGCAGCACTTC.

This clonotype was counted ten times or more. V gene TRBV28 combines with J gene TRBJ2-5, with 7 bases fitting TRBD2. V shed 6 bases and J 1 base; nucleotides not matched to a gene: 5. Germline CDR1 and CDR2: MDHEN and SYDVKM. The CDR3 contains 14 residues. CDR3 in amino acids: CASRSWGGQETQYF. In nucleotides, the CDR3 is TGTGCCAGCAGGAGTTGGGGGGGCCAAGAGACCCAGTACTTC.

This clonotype occurred many times. This chain connects TRBV20-1 to TRBJ2-5; 8 bases agree with TRBD2. The trim removed 7 bases at V and 1 base at J, leaving 2 bases unmatched. The CDR3 is made up of 12 amino acids. Germline loops: CDR1 DFQATT, CDR2 SNEGSKA (reference sequence). CDR3: CSGREGQETQYF. The DNA of the CDR3 is TGCAGTGGACGGGAGGGCCAAGAGACCCAGTACTTC.

This clonotype was observed at least ten times. The J gene is TRBJ1-5, the V gene TRBV12-3 or TRBV12-4; D is perhaps TRBD1 (5 bases). The CDR3 runs to 14 residues. Trimming shortened V by 3 bases and J by 2 bases, and 8 bases separated the two germline ends. CDR3 nucleotide sequence: TGTGCCAGCAGTTTGCGCAGGGGCAATCAGCCCCAGCATTTT. It translates to CASSLRRGNQPQHF.

This clonotype was counted at least ten times. The V and J genes are TRBV3-1 and TRBJ1-4, with D perhaps matching TRBD1 (6 bases). Germline V lookup: CDR1 LGHDT, CDR2 YNNKEL (reference sequence). This CDR3 is 15 amino acids long. Trimming pared 0 bases from V and 7 bases from J, leaving 12 bases between. CDR3 DNA sequence: TGTGCCAGCAGCCAAGAGGGGGGCCGTAGTGAAAAACTGTTTTTT. Protein product: CASSQEGGRSEKLFF.

The chain is built from TRBV10-3 and TRBJ1-1, with 10 bases lining up with TRBD1. The V gene end was trimmed by 10 bases and the J gene end by 5 bases; junction bases not matched to a gene: 13. The germline CDR1 and CDR2 sequences are ENHRY and SYGVKD. CDR3 size: 15 residues. The CDR3 DNA follows: TGTGCCACGCAGGGGACAGGGGTATTTGGAACTGAAGCTTTCTTT. It yields the protein CATQGTGVFGTEAFF.

This clonotype was detected ten times or more. The chain couples TRBV29-1 to TRBJ1-2; 9 bases agree with TRBD1. Germline CDR1 reads SQVTM; CDR2 reads ANQGSEA. The V and J ends lost 0 bases and 5 bases, in that order; junction bases with no gene match: 10. The CDR3 contains 16 residues. CDR3 residues: CSVEDLEGTGRYGYTF. In DNA, the CDR3 is TGCAGCGTTGAAGATCTGGAGGGGACAGGGCGATATGGCTACACCTTC. Drawing the rest from reference TRBV29-1 and TRBJ1-2, the complete variable domain is SAVISQKPSRDICQRGTSLTIQCQVDSQVTMMFWYRQQPGQSLTLIATANQGSEATYESGFVIDKFPISRPNLTFSTLTVSNMSPEDSSIYLCSVEDLEGTGRYGYTFGSGTRLTVV.

In regard to this clonotype: A much larger clonotype is one base distant, so this may be a read error. The J gene is TRBJ2-7, the V gene TRBV28; D remains ambiguous. Germline lookup yields CDR1 MDHEN and CDR2 SYDVKM. The CDR3 is made up of 12 amino acids. V was pared by 5 bases and J by 2 bases, with 7 bases between. The CDR3 sequence: CASSITTYEQYF. For the CDR3, the DNA is TGTGCCAGCAGTATCACAACCTACGAGCAGTACTTC.

This sequence joins TRBV7-2 and TRBJ1-3, with D uncertain. Germline values: CDR1 SGHTA, CDR2 FQGNSA. Trimming took off 5 bases at V and 0 bases at J, with 11 bases between the two ends. The CDR3 totals 15 residues. For the CDR3, the DNA is TGTGCCAGCAGCGCGCGAGAGAACTCTGGAAACACCATATATTTT. Residues: CASSARENSGNTIYF.

This clonotype was detected ten times or more. The CDR3: CASRISSGSGDEQFF. In nucleotides, the CDR3 is TGTGCCAGCAGAATATCTAGCGGGAGTGGGGATGAGCAGTTCTTC. The chain carries TRBV6-6 and TRBJ2-1; 10 nucleotides match TRBD2. Germline V gene lookup returns CDR1 MNHNY and CDR2 SVGAGI (reference sequence). The CDR3 loop spans 15 amino acids. J lost 8 bases, V lost 6 bases, and 10 bases had no gene match.

The chain carries TRBV5-1 and TRBJ2-3, with TRBD1 matching over 8 bases. Trimming took 6 bases from V and 2 from J; bases not matched to a gene: 8. This CDR3 region has 15 residues. CDR1 is SGHRS and CDR2 is YFSETQ in the germline V gene. The CDR3 spells CASTNGQGYTDTQYF. The CDR3 region has the DNA TGCGCCAGCACCAACGGACAGGGTTACACAGATACGCAGTATTTT.

This clonotype was seen ten or more times. V gene TRBV12-5 combines with J gene TRBJ2-1; D gene ambiguous. This CDR3 contains 16 residues. Germline lookup yields CDR1 LGHNT and CDR2 FRNRAP. Trimming cost V 5 bases and J 3 bases, with 17 bases left between them. In nucleotides, the CDR3 is TGTGCTAGTGGTCTCGCGGCCGCTTGGAACTACAATGAGCAGTTCTTC. It yields the protein CASGLAAAWNYNEQFF.

This clonotype was detected ten times or more. The chain is built from TRBV5-4 and TRBJ2-1; TRBD2 agrees at 12 bases. The trim removed 4 bases at V and 14 bases at J, leaving 13 bases unmatched. The CDR3 totals 15 residues. Germline V CDR1 and CDR2: SGHNT, YYREEE (reference sequence). CDR3 in amino acids: CASSAGTSGLGLKFF. The CDR3 coding sequence is TGTGCCAGCAGCGCCGGGACTAGCGGGCTGGGGTTGAAGTTCTTC.

At least ten counts were recorded for this clonotype. This sequence joins TRBV27 and TRBJ2-7; D is unresolved. Per the germline V gene, CDR1 is MNHEY and CDR2 is SMNVEV (reference sequence). V lost 2 bases to trimming and J lost 3 bases, with 8 bases between them. This CDR3 region has 13 residues. The CDR3 region has the DNA TGTGCCAGCAGTTTAGCCCTTCACTACGAGCAGTACTTC. Its translation is CASSLALHYEQYF.